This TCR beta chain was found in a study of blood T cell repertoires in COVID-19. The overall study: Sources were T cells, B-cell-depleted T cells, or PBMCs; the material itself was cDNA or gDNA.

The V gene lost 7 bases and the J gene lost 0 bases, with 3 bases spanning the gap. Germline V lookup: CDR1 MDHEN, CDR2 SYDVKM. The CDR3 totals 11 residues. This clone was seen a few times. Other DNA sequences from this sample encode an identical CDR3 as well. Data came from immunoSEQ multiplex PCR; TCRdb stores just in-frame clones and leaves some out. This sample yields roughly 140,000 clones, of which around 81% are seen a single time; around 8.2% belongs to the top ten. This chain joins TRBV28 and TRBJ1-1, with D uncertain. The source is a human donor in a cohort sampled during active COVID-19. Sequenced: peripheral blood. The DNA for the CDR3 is TGTGCCAGCACAGTGAACACTGAAGCTTTCTTT. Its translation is CASTVNTEAFF.